This entry concerns a single T cell receptor beta chain. This record comes from a study of T cell changes during pregnancy in multiple sclerosis. Produced via immunoSEQ multiplex PCR; TCRdb's table is partial and in-frame only. The data show about 31,000 clones, 70% to 90% seen once. Per the germline V gene, CDR1 is MNHNY and CDR2 is SVGAGI (reference sequence). This CDR3 comprises 14 residues. V lost 0 bases, J lost 4 bases, and 7 bases lay in between. Sample: CD8+ T cells from peripheral blood mononuclear cells, taken in the second trimester of pregnancy. The source is a female donor with multiple sclerosis, enrolled in a pregnancy study. The chain couples TRBV6-6 to TRBJ1-5, with D possibly TRBD1 on 5 matching bases. This CDR3 reads CASSYSGGNQPQHF. Written as DNA, the CDR3 is TGTGCCAGCAGTTACTCGGGGGGGAATCAGCCCCAGCATTTT.